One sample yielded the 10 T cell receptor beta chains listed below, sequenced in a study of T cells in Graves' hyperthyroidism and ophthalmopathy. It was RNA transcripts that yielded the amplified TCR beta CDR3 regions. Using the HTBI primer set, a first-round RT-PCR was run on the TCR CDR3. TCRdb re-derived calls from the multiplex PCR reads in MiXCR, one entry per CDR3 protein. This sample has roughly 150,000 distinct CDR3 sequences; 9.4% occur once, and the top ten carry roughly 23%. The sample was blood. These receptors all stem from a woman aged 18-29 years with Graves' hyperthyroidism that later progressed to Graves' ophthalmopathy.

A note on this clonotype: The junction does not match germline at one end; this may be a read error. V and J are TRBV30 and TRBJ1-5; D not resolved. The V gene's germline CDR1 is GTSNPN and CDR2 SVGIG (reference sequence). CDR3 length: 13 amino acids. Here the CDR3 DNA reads TGTGCCTGGAGTGTTCGAGGGAATCAGCCCCGGCATTTT. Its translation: CAWSVRGNQPRHF. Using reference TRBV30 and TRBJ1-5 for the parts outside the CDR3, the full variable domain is SQTIHQWPATLVQPVGSPLSLECTVEGTSNPNLYWYRQAAGRGLQLLFYSVGIGQISSEVPQNLSASRPQDRQFILSSKKLLLSDSGFYLCAWSVRGNQPRHFGDGTRLSIL.

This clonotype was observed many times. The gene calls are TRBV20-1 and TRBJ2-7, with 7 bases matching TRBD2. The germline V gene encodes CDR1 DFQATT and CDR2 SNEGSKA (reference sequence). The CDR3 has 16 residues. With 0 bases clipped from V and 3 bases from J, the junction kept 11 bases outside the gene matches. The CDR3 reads CSARDLSSGDLYEQYF. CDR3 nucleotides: TGCAGTGCTAGAGATCTGTCGAGCGGGGACCTCTACGAGCAGTACTTC.

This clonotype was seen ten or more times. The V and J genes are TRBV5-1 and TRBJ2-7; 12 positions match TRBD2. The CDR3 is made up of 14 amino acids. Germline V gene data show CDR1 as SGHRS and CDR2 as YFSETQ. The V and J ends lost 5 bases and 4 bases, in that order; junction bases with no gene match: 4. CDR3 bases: TGCGCCAGCAGGGTGACTAGCGGGAGTTACGAGCAGTACTTC. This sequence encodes CASRVTSGSYEQYF.

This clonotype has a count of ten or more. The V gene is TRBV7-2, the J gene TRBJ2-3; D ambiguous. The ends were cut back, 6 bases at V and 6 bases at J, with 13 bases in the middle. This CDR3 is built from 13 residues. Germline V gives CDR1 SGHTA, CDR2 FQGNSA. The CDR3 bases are TGTGCCAGCAGTCCCCAAGGCTTGGATACGCAGTATTTT. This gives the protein CASSPQGLDTQYF.

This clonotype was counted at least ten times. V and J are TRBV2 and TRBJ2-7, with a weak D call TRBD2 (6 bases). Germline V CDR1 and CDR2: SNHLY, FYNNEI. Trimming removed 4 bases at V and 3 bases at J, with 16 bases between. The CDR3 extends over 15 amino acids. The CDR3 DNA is TGTGCCAGCAGTGTGAAGGGGATGCGGGACTACGAGCAGTACTTC. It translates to CASSVKGMRDYEQYF. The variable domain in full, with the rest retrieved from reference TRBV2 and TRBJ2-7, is EPEVTQTPSHQVTQMGQEVILRCVPISNHLYFYWYRQILGQKVEFLVSFYNNEISEKSEIFDDQFSVERPDGSNFTLKIRSTKLEDSAMYFCASSVKGMRDYEQYFGPGTRLTVT.

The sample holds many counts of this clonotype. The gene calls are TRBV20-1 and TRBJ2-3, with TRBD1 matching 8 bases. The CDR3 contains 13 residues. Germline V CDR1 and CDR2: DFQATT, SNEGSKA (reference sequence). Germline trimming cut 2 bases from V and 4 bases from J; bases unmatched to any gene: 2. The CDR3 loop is CSARRTGPDTQYF. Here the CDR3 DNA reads TGCAGTGCTAGAAGGACAGGGCCAGATACGCAGTATTTT.

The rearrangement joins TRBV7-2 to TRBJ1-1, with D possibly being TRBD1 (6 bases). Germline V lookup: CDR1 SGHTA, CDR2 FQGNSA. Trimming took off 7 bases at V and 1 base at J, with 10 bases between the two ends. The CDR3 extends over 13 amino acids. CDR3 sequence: CASTGQSNTEAFF. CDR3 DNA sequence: TGTGCCAGCACCGGACAGTCGAACACTGAAGCTTTCTTT. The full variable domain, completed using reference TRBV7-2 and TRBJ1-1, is GAGVSQSPSNKVTEKGKDVELRCDPISGHTALYWYRQSLGQGLEFLIYFQGNSAPDKSGLPSDRFSAERTGGSVSTLTIQRTQQEDSAVYLCASTGQSNTEAFFGQGTRLTVV.

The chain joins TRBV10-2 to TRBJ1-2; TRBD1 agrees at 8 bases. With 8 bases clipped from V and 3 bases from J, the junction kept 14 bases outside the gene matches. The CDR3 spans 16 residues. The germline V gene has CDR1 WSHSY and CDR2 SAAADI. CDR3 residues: CASSRDRITQYYGYTF. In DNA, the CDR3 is TGCGCCAGCTCCCGGGACAGGATCACCCAATACTATGGCTACACCTTC.

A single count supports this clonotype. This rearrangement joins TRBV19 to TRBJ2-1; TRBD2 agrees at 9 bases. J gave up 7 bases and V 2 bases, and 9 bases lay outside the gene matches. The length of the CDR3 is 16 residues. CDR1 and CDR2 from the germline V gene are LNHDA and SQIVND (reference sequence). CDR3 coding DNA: TGTGCCAGTAGTATATGGGGCGGGGGGGCCCGGAATGAGCAGTTCTTC. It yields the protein CASSIWGGGARNEQFF.

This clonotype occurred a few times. CDR3 region: CASSPQGVEQYF. Here the CDR3 DNA reads TGTGCCAGCAGCCCACAGGGTGTCGAGCAGTACTTC. The rearrangement joins TRBV5-6 to TRBJ2-7; a possible D gene is TRBD1 (6 bases). The CDR3 sequence is 12 residues long. Per the germline V gene, CDR1 is SGHDT and CDR2 is YYEEEE. The V gene lost 4 bases and the J gene lost 6 bases, with 11 bases spanning the gap.